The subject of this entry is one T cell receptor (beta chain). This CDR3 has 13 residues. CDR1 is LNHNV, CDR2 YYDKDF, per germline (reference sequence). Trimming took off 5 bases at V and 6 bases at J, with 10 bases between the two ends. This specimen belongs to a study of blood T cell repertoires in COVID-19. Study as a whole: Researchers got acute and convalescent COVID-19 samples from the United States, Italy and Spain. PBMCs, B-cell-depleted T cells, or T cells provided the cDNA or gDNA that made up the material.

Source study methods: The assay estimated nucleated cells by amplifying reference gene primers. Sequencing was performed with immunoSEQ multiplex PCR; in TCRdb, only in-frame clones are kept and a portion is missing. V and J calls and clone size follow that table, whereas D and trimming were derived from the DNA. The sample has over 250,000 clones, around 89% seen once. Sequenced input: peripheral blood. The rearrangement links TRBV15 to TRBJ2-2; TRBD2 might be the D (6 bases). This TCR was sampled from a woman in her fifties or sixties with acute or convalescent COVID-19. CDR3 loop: CATSPTGAGELFF. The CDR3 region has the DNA TGTGCCACCAGCCCCACGGGGGCCGGGGAGCTGTTTTTT.